This section outlines one T cell receptor beta chain sequence together with its context. Antigen specificity is unknown. Only Caucasian adults living in Nashville, Tennessee served as donors. A CD45RA+ naive subset and a CD45RA-negative memory subset were split from CD4+ cells. CDR1 is MNHEY, CDR2 SVGAGI, per germline. The CDR3 runs 16 residues. The V end was cut by 0 bases, the J end by 7 bases, with 15 bases between. The source of the sample is a study of shared clonotypes between healthy human individuals. General study points: The four-donor shared clonotypes exceeded non-shared clonotypes in generation probability, with non-shared ones scoring lower. Sampling covered blood only; tissue repertoires likely differ.

This table comes from immunoSEQ multiplex PCR, and its TCRdb copy is limited to in-frame clones, with some not included. The sample includes about 2.3 million clones, less than 95% of them seen just once. The chain employs TRBV6-5 and TRBJ1-4; D gene uncertain. The sequenced material came from naive CD4+ T cells from PBMCs. The subset: CD45RA+ positively selected. The clonotype was recovered from a man younger than 30 in good health. Some clones in this sample may be carry-over from other donors' samples. CDR3 in DNA: TGTGCCAGCAGTTACTCAATGAGGGAATACGGTGAAAAACTGTTTTTT. This encodes CASSYSMREYGEKLFF.